Here is one TCR beta chain with its context. Antigen specificity is unknown. Template switching added a universal primer binding site, and final cDNA carried unique molecular identifiers. TCRdb itself ran the 5' RACE reads through MiXCR, one entry per CDR3 protein. The table shows approximately 1.8 million distinct CDR3 sequences, with about 32% occurring only once. Germline V gives CDR1 MDHEN, CDR2 SYDVKM. After removal of 7 bases from V and 0 bases from J, the junction contained 7 bases not matched to a gene. CDR3 length equals 15 residues. This record comes from a study of identical twins. Study results and caveats: Conclusions leaned on cross-sectional statistical analysis and did not track the same donors over time.

Source material: cord blood. This sequence joins TRBV28 and TRBJ1-2; TRBD1 matches 8 bases. This TCR derives from a newborn girl in good health. The CDR3 here is CASTSGQGANYGYTF. CDR3 sequence (DNA): TGTGCCAGCACCTCCGGACAGGGAGCTAACTATGGCTACACCTTC.